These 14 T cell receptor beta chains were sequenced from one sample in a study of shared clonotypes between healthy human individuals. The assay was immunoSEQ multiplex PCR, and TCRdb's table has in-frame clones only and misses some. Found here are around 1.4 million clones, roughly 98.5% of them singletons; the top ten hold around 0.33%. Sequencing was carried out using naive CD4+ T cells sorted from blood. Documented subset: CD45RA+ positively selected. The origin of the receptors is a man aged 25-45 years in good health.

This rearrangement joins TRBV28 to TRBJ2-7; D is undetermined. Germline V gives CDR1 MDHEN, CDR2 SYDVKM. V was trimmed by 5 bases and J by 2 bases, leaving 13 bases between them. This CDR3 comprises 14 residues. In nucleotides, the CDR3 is TGTGCCAGCAGTCTCGTCGGGCCAACCTACGAGCAGTACTTC. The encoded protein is CASSLVGPTYEQYF.

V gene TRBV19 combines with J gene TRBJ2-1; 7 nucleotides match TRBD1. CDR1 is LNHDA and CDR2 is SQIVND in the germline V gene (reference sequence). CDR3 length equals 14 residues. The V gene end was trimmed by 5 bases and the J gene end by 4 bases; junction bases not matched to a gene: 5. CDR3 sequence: CASSQGVSYNEQFF. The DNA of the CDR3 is TGTGCCAGTAGTCAGGGGGTTTCTTACAATGAGCAGTTCTTC.

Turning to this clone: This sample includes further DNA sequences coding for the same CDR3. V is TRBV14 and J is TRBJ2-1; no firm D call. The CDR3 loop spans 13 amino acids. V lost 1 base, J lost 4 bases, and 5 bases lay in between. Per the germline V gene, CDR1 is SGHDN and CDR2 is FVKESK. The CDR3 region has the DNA TGTGCCAGCAGCCAAGGTTTGTACAATGAGCAGTTCTTC. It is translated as CASSQGLYNEQFF.

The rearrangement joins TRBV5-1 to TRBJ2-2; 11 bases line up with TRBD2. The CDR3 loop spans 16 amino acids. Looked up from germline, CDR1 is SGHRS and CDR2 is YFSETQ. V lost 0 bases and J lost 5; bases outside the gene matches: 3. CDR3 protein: CASSLASSGRTGELFF. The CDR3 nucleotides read TGCGCCAGCAGCTTGGCCTCTAGCGGGAGGACCGGGGAGCTGTTTTTT. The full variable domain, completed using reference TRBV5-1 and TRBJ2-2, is KAGVTQTPRYLIKTRGQQVTLSCSPISGHRSVSWYQQTPGQGLQFLFEYFSETQRNKGNFPGRFSGRQFSNSRSEMNVSTLELGDSALYLCASSLASSGRTGELFFGEGSRLTVL.

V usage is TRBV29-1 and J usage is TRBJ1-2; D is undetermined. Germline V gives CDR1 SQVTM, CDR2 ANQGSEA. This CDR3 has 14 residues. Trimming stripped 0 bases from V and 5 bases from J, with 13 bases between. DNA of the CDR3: TGCAGCGTTGAAGACGTTGCGGGAGGGTATGGCTACACCTTC. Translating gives CSVEDVAGGYGYTF.

In DNA, the CDR3 is TGTGCCAGCAGTTTAGAAGTAACTAATGAAAAACTGTTTTTT. Encoded protein: CASSLEVTNEKLFF. The chain combines TRBV28 with TRBJ1-4; no reliable D call. The V end lost 2 bases, the J end lost 1 base, and 5 bases lay between the germline ends. Germline V gene sequence: CDR1 MDHEN, CDR2 SYDVKM. The CDR3 has 14 amino acids.

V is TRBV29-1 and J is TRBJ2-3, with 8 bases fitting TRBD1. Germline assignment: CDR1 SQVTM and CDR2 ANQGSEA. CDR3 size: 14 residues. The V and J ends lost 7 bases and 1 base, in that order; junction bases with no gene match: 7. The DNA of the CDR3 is TGCAGCGGGACAGGGCCAGGGGGCACAGATACGCAGTATTTT. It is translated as CSGTGPGGTDTQYF.

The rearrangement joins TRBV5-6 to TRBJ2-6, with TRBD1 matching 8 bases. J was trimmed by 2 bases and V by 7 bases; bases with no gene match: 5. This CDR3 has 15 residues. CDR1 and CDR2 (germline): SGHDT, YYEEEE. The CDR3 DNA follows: TGTGCCAGCGGTCTGACAGGGGCTGGGGCCAACGTCCTGACTTTC. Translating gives CASGLTGAGANVLTF. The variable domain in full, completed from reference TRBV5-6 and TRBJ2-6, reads DAGVTQSPTHLIKTRGQQVTLRCSPKSGHDTVSWYQQALGQGPQFIFQYYEEEERQRGNFPDRFSGHQFPNYSSELNVNALLLGDSALYLCASGLTGAGANVLTFGAGSRLTVL.

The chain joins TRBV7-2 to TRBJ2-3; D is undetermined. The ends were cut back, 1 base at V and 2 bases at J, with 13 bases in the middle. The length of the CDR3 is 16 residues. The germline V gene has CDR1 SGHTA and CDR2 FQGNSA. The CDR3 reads CASSLGWLSITDTQYF. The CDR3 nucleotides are TGTGCCAGCAGCTTAGGTTGGCTGAGTATCACAGATACGCAGTATTTT.

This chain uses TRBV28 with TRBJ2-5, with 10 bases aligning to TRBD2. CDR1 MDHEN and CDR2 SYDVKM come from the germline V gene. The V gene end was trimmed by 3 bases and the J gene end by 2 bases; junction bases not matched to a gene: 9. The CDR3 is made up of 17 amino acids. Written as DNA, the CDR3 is TGTGCCAGCAGTTTCGAGTGGACTAGCGGAAAGCAAGAGACCCAGTACTTC. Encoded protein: CASSFEWTSGKQETQYF.

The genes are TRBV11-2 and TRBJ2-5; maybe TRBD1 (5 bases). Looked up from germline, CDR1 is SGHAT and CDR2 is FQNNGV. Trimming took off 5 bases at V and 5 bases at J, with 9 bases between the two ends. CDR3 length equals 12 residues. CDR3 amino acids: CASSTRVETQYF. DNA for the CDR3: TGTGCCAGCAGCACCAGGGTGGAGACCCAGTACTTC.

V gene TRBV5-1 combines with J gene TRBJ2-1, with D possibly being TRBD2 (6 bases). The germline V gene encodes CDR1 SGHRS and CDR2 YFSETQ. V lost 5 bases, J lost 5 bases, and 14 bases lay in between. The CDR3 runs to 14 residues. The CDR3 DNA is TGCGCCAGCAGTGTTGCTAGCGAGGACAATGAGCAGTTCTTC. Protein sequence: CASSVASEDNEQFF. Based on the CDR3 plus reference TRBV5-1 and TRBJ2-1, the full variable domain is KAGVTQTPRYLIKTRGQQVTLSCSPISGHRSVSWYQQTPGQGLQFLFEYFSETQRNKGNFPGRFSGRQFSNSRSEMNVSTLELGDSALYLCASSVASEDNEQFFGPGTRLTVL.

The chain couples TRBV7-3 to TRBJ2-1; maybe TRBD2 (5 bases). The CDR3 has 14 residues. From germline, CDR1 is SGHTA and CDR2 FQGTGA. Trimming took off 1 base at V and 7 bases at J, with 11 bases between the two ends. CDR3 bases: TGTGCCAGCAGCTTAAATGTGGGAGTGAATGAGCAGTTCTTC. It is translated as CASSLNVGVNEQFF.

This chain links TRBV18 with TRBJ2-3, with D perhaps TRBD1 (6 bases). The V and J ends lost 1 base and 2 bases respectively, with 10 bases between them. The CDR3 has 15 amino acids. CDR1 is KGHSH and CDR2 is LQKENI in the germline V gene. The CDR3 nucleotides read TGTGCCAGCTCACCACGCAGGACAGACACAGATACGCAGTATTTT. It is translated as CASSPRRTDTDTQYF.